Included here is one T cell receptor beta chain sequence, with context. The source of the sample is a study of blood T cell repertoires in COVID-19. About the research overall: Collection of acute and convalescent COVID-19 samples took place in the United States, Italy and Spain. In each case, the material was cDNA or gDNA derived from T cells, B-cell-depleted T cells, or PBMCs.

Under the authors' procedure: From reference gene primer amplification, estimates of nucleated cell counts were derived. Only in-frame clones appear in the TCRdb table, and some are missing; sequencing was by immunoSEQ multiplex PCR. V and J calls plus clone size are reproduced from that table; the DNA served to infer D and trimming. The sample yields 150,000 to 200,000 clones, 70% to 90% seen once. This CDR3 contains 15 residues. V was pared by 5 bases and J by 0 bases, with 13 bases between. The germline V gene encodes CDR1 MNHEY and CDR2 SVGAGI. The chain joins TRBV6-5 to TRBJ1-2; D is undetermined. The sequence was obtained from a man between 40 and 49 years old with active or convalescent COVID-19. Sequenced: peripheral blood. CDR3 coding DNA: TGTGCCAGCAGTCGCGAGGGCACGTCTAACTATGGCTACACCTTC. Its protein product is CASSREGTSNYGYTF.